This T cell receptor beta chain is from a study of T cell responses to AZD1222 COVID-19 vaccine. Profiled with immunoSEQ multiplex PCR; TCRdb holds only in-frame clones, not every one. This table has some 140,000 clones, around 90% appearing once. The V and J ends lost 6 bases and 0 bases respectively, with 6 bases between them. The CDR3 contains 13 residues. The V gene's germline CDR1 is SNHLY and CDR2 FYNNEI. The sequencing here drew on peripheral blood, taken on day 0 of AZD1222 vaccination. The origin of this receptor is an adult in good health. The chain joins TRBV2 to TRBJ1-3; D remains ambiguous. CDR3 nucleotide sequence: TGTGCCAGCAGGACGGACTCTGGAAACACCATATATTTT. It codes for CASRTDSGNTIYF.